The 31 T cell receptor beta chains below were found in one sample sequenced in a study of blood T cell repertoires in COVID-19 (dated by TCRdb to 2019 to 2021). Receptor amplification or capture employed the immunoSEQ multiplex PCR assay. In TCRdb, the immuneACCESS table is reduced to in-frame sequences with V and J assigned. These tables do not hold every clone; where another copy was compared, an unresolved V gene accounts for under half, and the others remain unexplained. For this sample there are around 69,000 clones; 80% to 85% appear just once. 7.5% to 9.5% of the sample belongs to the ten largest clones. The source material was peripheral blood. The source is a man in his fifties or sixties with active COVID-19.

The V gene is TRBV6-1, the J gene TRBJ1-2, with 11 bases matching TRBD1. CDR1 and CDR2 from the germline V gene are MNHNS and SASEGT. V trimming: 4 bases; J trimming: 2 bases; junction bases outside the gene matches: 9. The CDR3 sequence is 17 residues long. The CDR3 reads CASSGDRGSGSNYGYTF. CDR3 nucleotide sequence: TGTGCCAGCAGTGGGGACAGGGGGAGCGGATCGAACTATGGCTACACCTTC.

The chain recombines TRBV5-1 with TRBJ2-5, with TRBD1 matching over 7 bases. The CDR3 is 15 amino acids. Looked up from germline, CDR1 is SGHRS and CDR2 is YFSETQ. With V trimmed by 5 bases and J by 5 bases, 12 bases remained unmatched. CDR3: CASRFGTGVGETQYF. CDR3 in DNA: TGCGCCAGCAGATTTGGAACAGGGGTAGGGGAGACCCAGTACTTC.

The rearrangement links TRBV27 to TRBJ2-3, with TRBD1 matching over 7 bases. J was trimmed by 3 bases and V by 5 bases; bases with no gene match: 8. Germline V lookup: CDR1 MNHEY, CDR2 SMNVEV (reference sequence). The CDR3 runs to 15 residues. The CDR3 here is CASSIDRVETDTQYF. CDR3 bases: TGTGCCAGCAGTATCGACAGGGTTGAGACAGATACGCAGTATTTT.

In DNA form, the CDR3 reads TGCGCCAGCAGCCCAGACGGAGTCAATCAGCCCCAGCATTTT. Amino acid sequence: CASSPDGVNQPQHF. The chain couples TRBV5-1 to TRBJ1-5; D is unclear. Trimming removed 4 bases at V and 3 bases at J, with 11 bases between. Germline CDR1 reads SGHRS; CDR2 reads YFSETQ. CDR3 length equals 14 residues. The entire variable domain, with the rest obtained from reference TRBV5-1 and TRBJ1-5, is as follows: KAGVTQTPRYLIKTRGQQVTLSCSPISGHRSVSWYQQTPGQGLQFLFEYFSETQRNKGNFPGRFSGRQFSNSRSEMNVSTLELGDSALYLCASSPDGVNQPQHFGDGTRLSIL.

J is TRBJ1-5 and V is TRBV19; 9 bases match TRBD1. The CDR3 is made up of 14 amino acids. The junction had 12 bases not matched to a gene; V was cut back by 9 bases and J by 9 bases. Germline V gene sequence: CDR1 LNHDA, CDR2 SQIVND (reference sequence). The CDR3 DNA follows: TGTGCCAGCCAAACCCCGGGACAGGGATTGCCCCAGCATTTT. Protein: CASQTPGQGLPQHF.

The V call is TRBV7-2, the J call TRBJ1-2, with D possibly matching TRBD1 (6 bases). The germline V and J ends were trimmed by 5 bases and 5 bases, with 12 bases remaining between them. The CDR3 is 13 residues long. Per germline, CDR1 SGHTA and CDR2 FQGNSA. The CDR3 bases are TGTGCCAGCAGCAAGGGGCAGGGGTATGGCTACACCTTC. It codes for CASSKGQGYGYTF.

The chain recombines TRBV12-5 with TRBJ1-3, with a tentative D call TRBD1 (6 bases). CDR3 length equals 17 residues. Germline V gene data show CDR1 as LGHNT and CDR2 as FRNRAP. V lost 0 bases and J 0 bases, leaving 12 bases between the germline ends. The CDR3 DNA reads as TGTGCTAGTGGTTTGGTTCCTGGACAGTACTCTGGAAACACCATATATTTT. Its translation is CASGLVPGQYSGNTIYF.

The CDR3 reads CASSRTGAAYEQYF. CDR3 bases: TGTGCCAGCAGTCGGACAGGGGCGGCCTACGAGCAGTACTTC. The J gene is TRBJ2-7, the V gene TRBV7-2; 9 bases align to TRBD1. CDR3 length: 14 amino acids. The V and J ends lost 6 bases and 2 bases, in that order; junction bases with no gene match: 5. Germline CDR1 SGHTA, CDR2 FQGNSA.

V gene TRBV12-1 combines with J gene TRBJ2-5; TRBD1 is taken as the D call from the table, unchecked against the DNA. TRBV12-1 is a pseudogene. The CDR3 covers 16 residues. Here the CDR3 reads CASSIPPGQDQETQYF. DNA for the CDR3: TGTGCCAGCAGCATCCCTCCGGGACAGGACCAAGAGACCCAGTACTTC.

This chain connects TRBV7-2 to TRBJ1-5; no reliable D call. The length of the CDR3 is 14 residues. The V end lost 5 bases, the J end lost 0 bases, and 8 bases lay between the germline ends. From germline, CDR1 is SGHTA and CDR2 FQGNSA. CDR3 amino acids: CASSPNLSNQPQHF. The CDR3 DNA follows: TGTGCCAGCAGCCCTAATCTTAGCAATCAGCCCCAGCATTTT.

The rearrangement uses TRBV7-2 and TRBJ2-3, with 9 positions matching TRBD2. This CDR3 has 15 residues. V dropped 7 bases and J dropped 2; count of bases not matched to a gene: 7. Germline CDR1 and CDR2: SGHTA and FQGNSA. The CDR3 region has the DNA TGTGCCAGCAAACGTCTAGCGGGGTACACAGATACGCAGTATTTT. This codes for CASKRLAGYTDTQYF. Full variable domain (remainder filled in from reference TRBV7-2 and TRBJ2-3): GAGVSQSPSNKVTEKGKDVELRCDPISGHTALYWYRQSLGQGLEFLIYFQGNSAPDKSGLPSDRFSAERTGGSVSTLTIQRTQQEDSAVYLCASKRLAGYTDTQYFGPGTRLTVL.

The chain has TRBV27 and TRBJ1-1; tentative D call: TRBD1 (5 bases). The CDR3 runs 18 residues. V lost 5 bases to trimming and J lost 0 bases, with 22 bases between them. CDR1 MNHEY and CDR2 SMNVEV come from the germline V gene (reference sequence). CDR3 in amino acids: CASSPGVGIYGMNTEAFF. CDR3 nucleotides: TGTGCCAGCAGTCCGGGGGTGGGGATTTATGGCATGAACACTGAAGCTTTCTTT.

The chain links TRBV9 to TRBJ2-2; possible D gene TRBD1, 5 bases. The germline gives CDR1 SGDLS, CDR2 YYNGEE. Trimming removed 2 bases at V and 6 bases at J, with 8 bases between. The CDR3 consists of 13 residues. Here the CDR3 reads CASSVRAPGELFF. The CDR3, as DNA: TGTGCCAGCAGCGTCAGGGCACCCGGGGAGCTGTTTTTT.

The chain carries TRBV18 and TRBJ2-5, with D possibly being TRBD1 (6 bases). This CDR3 region has 14 residues. The V end was cut by 4 bases, the J end by 0 bases, with 9 bases between. Germline lookup yields CDR1 KGHSH and CDR2 LQKENI. CDR3 sequence (DNA): TGTGCCAGCTCACAACAGGGTCACCAAGAGACCCAGTACTTC. Translated, it gives CASSQQGHQETQYF.

The gene calls are TRBV6-1 and TRBJ2-7; TRBD1 aligns across 7 bases. Germline CDR1 reads MNHNS; CDR2 reads SASEGT. J lost 4 bases, V lost 3 bases, and 3 bases had no gene match. This CDR3 has 13 amino acids. CDR3 sequence: CASSETGTYEQYF. The CDR3 region has the DNA TGTGCCAGCAGTGAGACAGGGACGTACGAGCAGTACTTC.

The rearrangement joins TRBV6-5 to TRBJ1-5; unclear D gene. The V gene lost 1 base and the J gene lost 15 bases, with 22 bases spanning the gap. The CDR3 runs to 15 residues. CDR1 is MNHEY, CDR2 SVGAGI, per germline. The CDR3 reads CASSYFGEDGRDLHF. In nucleotides, the CDR3 is TGTGCCAGCAGTTACTTCGGGGAAGACGGTAGGGATTTGCATTTT.

The gene calls are TRBV10-3 and TRBJ2-5; tentatively, D is TRBD1 (5 bases). Germline CDR1 reads ENHRY; CDR2 reads SYGVKD. The CDR3 has 13 amino acids. Trimming shortened V by 10 bases and J by 3 bases, and 15 bases separated the two germline ends. CDR3 nucleotides: TGTGCCACCGAGACAGATTCGGAAGAGACCCAGTACTTC. The encoded protein is CATETDSEETQYF.

The chain is built from TRBV7-9 and TRBJ2-6; the D gene is possibly TRBD1 (7 bases). This CDR3 has 18 amino acids. Germline CDR1 SEHNR, CDR2 FQNEAQ (reference sequence). V shed 5 bases and J shed 0 bases, with 17 bases lying between them. The CDR3 region has the DNA TGTGCCAGCAGCCGAGGGGGGACAGCCTACTCTGGGGCCAACGTCCTGACTTTC. Its translation is CASSRGGTAYSGANVLTF.

This sequence joins TRBV5-4 and TRBJ2-5; D remains ambiguous. The CDR3 contains 13 residues. From germline, CDR1 is SGHNT and CDR2 YYREEE (reference sequence). V was cut by 2 bases and J by 4 bases, with 9 bases left in between. In nucleotides, the CDR3 is TGTGCCAGCAGCTTTTCAGGTGTAGAGACCCAGTACTTC. Amino acids: CASSFSGVETQYF.

The chain recombines TRBV27 with TRBJ1-5; D might be TRBD1 (5 bases). Trimming removed 3 bases at V and 3 bases at J, with 9 bases between. This CDR3 spans 14 amino acids. The germline CDR1 and CDR2 sequences are MNHEY and SMNVEV (reference sequence). In DNA form, the CDR3 reads TGTGCCAGCAGTTTGTGGGGGGTCAATCAGCCCCAGCATTTT. Its protein product is CASSLWGVNQPQHF.

The V call is TRBV12-5, the J call TRBJ2-5, with 11 nucleotides matching TRBD2. Trimming cost V 1 base and J 2 bases; bases outside gene matches: 3. The CDR3 extends over 16 amino acids. Germline values: CDR1 LGHNT, CDR2 FRNRAP. CDR3 in amino acids: CASGLDLAGGQETQYF. The CDR3 region has the DNA TGTGCTAGTGGTTTGGATCTAGCGGGGGGTCAAGAGACCCAGTACTTC.

The CDR3 is CASSPPSRGLGNTIYF. CDR3 coding DNA: TGTGCCAGCTCACCACCCTCGCGGGGGCTCGGAAACACCATATATTTT. This chain joins TRBV18 and TRBJ1-3; D may be TRBD1 (6 bases). There are 16 residues in the CDR3. Trimming removed 0 bases at V and 4 bases at J, with 13 bases between. CDR1 and CDR2 from the germline V gene are KGHSH and LQKENI.

The chain has TRBV2 and TRBJ2-7, with TRBD2 identical over 10 bases. This CDR3 is 14 amino acids long. V was clipped by 5 bases and J by 6 bases; unmatched bases: 7. Germline V CDR1 and CDR2: SNHLY, FYNNEI. The CDR3 DNA sequence: TGTGCCAGCAGTATTCTAGCGGGAGACAGCGAGCAGTACTTC. Amino acid sequence: CASSILAGDSEQYF.

The chain is built from TRBV6-5 and TRBJ2-2, with 7 bases identical to TRBD1. The CDR3 consists of 13 residues. J gave up 5 bases and V 6 bases, and 3 bases lay outside the gene matches. CDR1 MNHEY and CDR2 SVGAGI come from the germline V gene. For the CDR3, the DNA is TGTGCCAGCAGGTTACAGGGGACCGGGGAGCTGTTTTTT. This gives the protein CASRLQGTGELFF.

This chain links TRBV20-1 with TRBJ2-7; the D gene is possibly TRBD2 (7 bases). Germline V gene lookup returns CDR1 DFQATT and CDR2 SNEGSKA (reference sequence). V lost 3 bases and J 3 bases, leaving 15 bases between the germline ends. The CDR3 has 14 residues. The CDR3 DNA reads as TGCAGTGCTAGTCCGGCGGGGGCGGGCTACGAGCAGTACTTC. Translation: CSASPAGAGYEQYF.

V gene TRBV11-2 combines with J gene TRBJ2-5; TRBD2 might be the D (6 bases). The V gene lost 3 bases and the J gene lost 4 bases, with 15 bases spanning the gap. Looked up from germline, CDR1 is SGHAT and CDR2 is FQNNGV. The CDR3 runs 15 residues. The CDR3 reads CASSLGLVGRETQYF. CDR3 in DNA: TGTGCCAGCAGCTTGGGACTCGTGGGGAGAGAGACCCAGTACTTC.

This clone was picked up one time. The V and J genes are TRBV5-1 and TRBJ2-1; TRBD2 aligns across 7 bases. The CDR3 length is 16 residues. With 4 bases clipped from V and 0 bases from J, the junction kept 7 bases outside the gene matches. Per germline, CDR1 SGHRS and CDR2 YFSETQ. The CDR3, as DNA: TGCGCCAGCAGCACCCACGGGGGGAGCTCCTACAATGAGCAGTTCTTC. Its protein product is CASSTHGGSSYNEQFF.

The gene calls are TRBV25-1 and TRBJ1-2; 8 nucleotides align to TRBD1. V lost 3 bases and J lost 7; bases outside the gene matches: 10. The CDR3 covers 15 residues. Germline loops: CDR1 MGHDK, CDR2 SYGVNS. The CDR3 DNA reads as TGTGCCAGCAGTGATTTCCGGACAGGGAAGCTTGGCTACACCTTC. Translation: CASSDFRTGKLGYTF.

J is TRBJ2-1 and V is TRBV19, with unresolved D. This CDR3 region has 14 residues. The ends were cut back, 4 bases at V and 9 bases at J, with 16 bases in the middle. The germline gives CDR1 LNHDA, CDR2 SQIVND (reference sequence). The CDR3 here is CASSTASLPSEQFF. The CDR3 DNA follows: TGTGCCAGTAGTACCGCATCGTTGCCGAGTGAGCAGTTCTTC.

J is TRBJ1-2 and V is TRBV4-3; D perhaps matches TRBD1 (6 bases). The germline V gene has CDR1 LGHNA and CDR2 YSLEER. The V gene lost 4 bases and the J gene lost 1 base, with 16 bases spanning the gap. This CDR3 region has 16 residues. This CDR3 reads CASSPLGTLINYGYTF. Here the CDR3 DNA reads TGCGCCAGCAGCCCACTGGGGACACTCATTAACTATGGCTACACCTTC.

The V and J genes are TRBV30 and TRBJ1-2, with 8 bases aligning to TRBD1. The CDR3 has 14 residues. Germline CDR1 and CDR2: GTSNPN and SVGIG (reference sequence). V was clipped by 2 bases and J by 8 bases; unmatched bases: 10. CDR3 bases: TGTGCCTGGAGTCTAGACAGGGGAGTGGGCGGCTACACCTTC. This translates into CAWSLDRGVGGYTF.